Sequencing of this TCR beta chain was carried out in a study of tumor-infiltrating lymphocytes in primary liver carcinoma. Turning to the study itself: Samples gave roughly 3.65 to 8 million productive TCRbeta reads, similar across tissue types.

This clonotype was seen ten or more times. Production of TCR beta cDNA used 400 to 600 ng total RNA together with a constant-region primer. A slightly modified ARM-PCR protocol with three nested multiplex PCR rounds produced these TCR beta libraries. Primers for the first two PCR rounds were TRBV1-TRBV30 forward primers and a C-beta reverse primer (about 10 cycles per round). TCRdb used MiXCR to reprocess the multiplex PCR reads, holding one entry per CDR3 protein. The sample lists approximately 300,000 distinct CDR3 sequences, more than 55% occurring once. Trimming left V 5 bases short and J 4 bases short, with 9 bases between. The CDR3 is 14 residues long. Germline V gene lookup returns CDR1 SGHAT and CDR2 FQDESV (reference sequence). Germline DNA was also extracted, and blood RNA derived from unsorted whole blood.

This receptor was identified in a man aged 40-55 years with primary liver carcinoma and hepatitis B virus infection. The rearrangement links TRBV11-1 to TRBJ1-6; possible D gene TRBD1, 6 bases. Sequencing was performed on peripheral blood. This chain's CDR3 is CASSLQGYNSPLHF. CDR3 bases: TGTGCCAGCAGCCTGCAGGGGTATAATTCACCCCTCCACTTT.